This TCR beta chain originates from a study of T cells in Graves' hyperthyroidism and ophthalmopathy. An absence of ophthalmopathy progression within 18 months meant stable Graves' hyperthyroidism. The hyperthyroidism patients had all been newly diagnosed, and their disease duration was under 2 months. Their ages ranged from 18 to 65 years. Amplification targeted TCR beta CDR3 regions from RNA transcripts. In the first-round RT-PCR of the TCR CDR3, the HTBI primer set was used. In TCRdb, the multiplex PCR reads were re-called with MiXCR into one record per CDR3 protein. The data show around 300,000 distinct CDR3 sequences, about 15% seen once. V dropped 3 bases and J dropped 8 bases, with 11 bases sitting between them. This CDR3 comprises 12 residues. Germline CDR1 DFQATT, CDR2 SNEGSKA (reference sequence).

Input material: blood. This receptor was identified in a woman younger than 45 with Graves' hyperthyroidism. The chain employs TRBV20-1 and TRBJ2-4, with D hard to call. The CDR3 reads CSASESLYIQYF. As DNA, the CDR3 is TGCAGTGCTAGCGAGTCCCTTTACATTCAGTACTTC.